These 8 T cell receptor beta chains share one sample of origin, sequenced in a study of blood T cells in healthy people across ages. Using a J-beta primer mix together with a sample-barcoded 5' primer, a second PCR was run for roughly 7 to 12 cycles. TCRdb analysed the 5' RACE reads with MiXCR anew, one entry per CDR3 protein. Among 800,000 or so distinct CDR3 sequences, roughly 46% were seen once, and the ten largest hold around 18%. Sequencing input: blood. The receptors stem from a man older than 75 in good health.

This clonotype was seen only once. This chain uses TRBV2 with TRBJ2-1; 7 bases are shared with TRBD1. This CDR3 is built from 14 residues. From germline, CDR1 is SNHLY and CDR2 FYNNEI. The V and J ends lost 8 bases and 10 bases, in that order; junction bases with no gene match: 14. The CDR3: CASRTGQSSYEQFF. The DNA for the CDR3 is TGTGCCAGCCGGACAGGACAGAGCTCCTACGAGCAGTTCTTC.

This chain links TRBV30 with TRBJ2-1; 12 positions match TRBD2. CDR1 and CDR2 from the germline V gene are GTSNPN and SVGIG (reference sequence). CDR3 length equals 15 residues. J was trimmed by 2 bases and V by 1 base; bases with no gene match: 0. CDR3: CAWSGTSGTYNEQFF. CDR3 DNA sequence: TGTGCCTGGAGTGGGACTAGCGGGACCTACAATGAGCAGTTCTTC.

The genes are TRBV9 and TRBJ2-1, with 8 bases aligning to TRBD2. Germline V gene lookup returns CDR1 SGDLS and CDR2 YYNGEE. V lost 3 bases to trimming and J lost 12 bases; unmatched junction nucleotides: 17. The length of the CDR3 is 16 residues. The DNA for the CDR3 is TGTGCCAGCAGCGGGGGCGGTGGACTAGCTACCGATGTGCAGTTCTTC. It yields the protein CASSGGGGLATDVQFF.

In DNA form, the CDR3 reads TGTGCCAGCATCCCCGGGACAGGGGACTATGGCTACACCTTC. Amino acids: CASIPGTGDYGYTF. The genes are TRBV6-2 or TRBV6-3 and TRBJ1-2; TRBD1 matches 10 bases. With 7 bases clipped from V and 3 bases from J, the junction kept 5 bases outside the gene matches. The CDR3 loop spans 14 amino acids. Germline V lookup: CDR1 MNHEY, CDR2 SVGEGT.

The chain combines TRBV28 with TRBJ1-1; 7 bases map to TRBD1. Germline CDR1 reads MDHEN; CDR2 reads SYDVKM. This CDR3 contains 15 residues. With V trimmed by 6 bases and J by 3 bases, 10 bases remained unmatched. For the CDR3, the DNA is TGTGCCAGCAGATCGACAGGGTTCAGGGACACTGAAGCTTTCTTT. This sequence encodes CASRSTGFRDTEAFF.

By sample share, this clonotype is medium-sized. The junction departs from germline at one end; a sequencing error may be responsible. In DNA, the CDR3 is TGCAGCGTCGAAAGCTGGAACAATGAACAGTTCTTC. It yields the protein CSVESWNNEQFF. The J gene is TRBJ2-1, the V gene TRBV29-1; D ambiguous. The CDR3 length is 12 residues. CDR1 is SQVTM, CDR2 ANQGSEA, per germline.

About this clonotype: An end of the junction differs from the germline gene, which may be a read error. The rearrangement uses TRBV6-6 and TRBJ2-3; D could derive from TRBD1 or TRBD2 (6 bases each). Germline V gives CDR1 MNHNY, CDR2 SVGAGI (reference sequence). This CDR3 spans 16 amino acids. The DNA for the CDR3 is TGTGCCAGCAGCCCCCAAGGGGGAGTAACGGGAGATATGCAGTATTTT. Translation gives CASSPQGGVTGDMQYF.

Note on this clonotype: At one of its ends the junction is not consistent with the germline gene, which may arise from a read error. This sequence joins TRBV7-9 and TRBJ1-6, with a weak D call TRBD1 (5 bases). CDR1 and CDR2 from the germline V gene are SEHNR and FQNEAQ (reference sequence). The CDR3 contains 12 residues. The CDR3 sequence: CASSRGNSPPHF. CDR3 DNA sequence: TGTGCCAGCAGCCGGGGGAATTCACCCCCCCACTTT. The variable domain in full, completed from reference TRBV7-9 and TRBJ1-6, reads DTGVSQNPRHKITKRGQNVTFRCDPISEHNRLYWYRQTLGQGPEFLTYFQNEAQLEKSRLLSDRFSAERPKGSFSTLEIQRTEQGDSAMYLCASSRGNSPPHFGNGTRLTVT.